A single sample is the source of the 32 T cell receptor beta chains below, sequenced in a study of vaccination effects on CD4 cells after COVID-19. Upon completion of roughly ten days in culture, CD4+ T cells were isolated. As their vaccination, participants received two doses of either BNT162b2 or mRNA-1273. Their antigens remain unidentified. TCRdb's table, derived via immunoSEQ multiplex PCR, lists solely in-frame clones and lacks some. The sample lists roughly 40,000 clones; more than 65% were seen once. This specimen consisted of CD4+ T cells from PBMCs cultured without peptide, obtained after COVID-19 vaccination. These receptors came from a human donor who received a COVID-19 vaccine.

This chain links TRBV18 with TRBJ1-5, with D perhaps matching TRBD1 (6 bases). The CDR3 length is 15 residues. In germline, CDR1 is KGHSH, CDR2 LQKENI. Trimming pared 5 bases from V and 2 bases from J, leaving 13 bases between. The chain's CDR3 is CASSAGVRGNQPQHF. The CDR3 coding sequence is TGTGCCAGCTCAGCAGGGGTGAGGGGCAATCAGCCCCAGCATTTT.

The chain combines TRBV29-1 with TRBJ1-3; D gene ambiguous. The germline gives CDR1 SQVTM, CDR2 ANQGSEA. Between the trimmed V and J ends, which lost 7 bases and 0 bases, there was a span of 16 bases. The CDR3 has 15 residues. CDR3 DNA sequence: TGCAGCGCCGGGGAGGGCAGGAACTCTGGAAACACCATATATTTT. Translating gives CSAGEGRNSGNTIYF.

Only a few counts were recorded for this clone. The chain uses TRBV6-5 and TRBJ2-5, with 11 bases that match TRBD2. The CDR3 extends over 15 amino acids. Germline values: CDR1 MNHEY, CDR2 SVGAGI. V dropped 6 bases and J dropped 5; count of bases not matched to a gene: 8. The CDR3 is CASSVVAGGQETQYF. The CDR3 coding sequence is TGTGCCAGCAGCGTAGTAGCGGGGGGGCAGGAGACCCAGTACTTC.

The rearrangement links TRBV27 to TRBJ2-2; D is undetermined. In germline, CDR1 is MNHEY, CDR2 SMNVEV (reference sequence). This CDR3 region has 12 residues. V dropped 3 bases and J dropped 5 bases, with 4 bases sitting between them. The CDR3 sequence: CASSFWTGELFF. CDR3 DNA: TGTGCCAGCAGTTTCTGGACCGGGGAGCTGTTTTTT.

CDR3 amino acids: CASRLQGADTGELFF. In DNA, the CDR3 is TGTGCCAGCAGGTTACAGGGGGCTGACACCGGGGAGCTGTTTTTT. V gene TRBV7-8 combines with J gene TRBJ2-2, with 9 bases identical to TRBD1. V was pared by 6 bases and J by 3 bases, with 5 bases of the junction left unmatched. Germline values: CDR1 SGHVS, CDR2 FQNEAQ. The CDR3 extends over 15 amino acids.

The V gene is TRBV6-1, the J gene TRBJ2-6, with TRBD1 identical over 8 bases. This CDR3 contains 17 residues. Germline V CDR1 and CDR2: MNHNS, SASEGT. V shed 4 bases, J shed 0 bases, and the junction held 5 bases outside the gene matches. The CDR3 DNA reads TGTGCCAGCAGTGGTAGGACAGGGCCCTCTGGGGCCAACGTCCTGACTTTC. Translating it yields CASSGRTGPSGANVLTF.

V is TRBV12-3 or TRBV12-4 and J is TRBJ2-7; D is unclear. V was cut by 6 bases and J by 3 bases, with 6 bases left in between. The CDR3 is 11 amino acids. As DNA, the CDR3 is TGTGCCAGCAGCACTCTCTACGAGCAGTACTTC. Amino acid sequence: CASSTLYEQYF.

The chain links TRBV28 to TRBJ1-1; D possibly corresponds to TRBD1 (5 bases). Germline V lookup: CDR1 MDHEN, CDR2 SYDVKM. The CDR3 totals 12 residues. Trimming removed 4 bases from V and 5 bases from J, with 8 bases in between. The CDR3 region has the DNA TGTGCCAGCAGTTCAGGGAGTACTGAAGCTTTCTTT. Translating gives CASSSGSTEAFF.

This clone was recorded a few times. The V gene is TRBV9, the J gene TRBJ2-4; unclear D gene. The CDR3 extends over 15 amino acids. V was clipped by 3 bases and J by 0 bases, with 10 bases between them. Germline CDR1 and CDR2: SGDLS and YYNGEE. CDR3 nucleotides: TGTGCCAGCAGCGCAGTCGAAGGAGCCAAAAACATTCAGTACTTC. As protein: CASSAVEGAKNIQYF. The full variable domain, with the rest looked up from reference TRBV9 and TRBJ2-4, is DSGVTQTPKHLITATGQRVTLRCSPRSGDLSVYWYQQSLDQGLQFLIQYYNGEERAKGNILERFSAQQFPDLHSELNLSSLELGDSALYFCASSAVEGAKNIQYFGAGTRLSVL.

This chain uses TRBV18 with TRBJ2-1; D may be TRBD2 (5 bases). The CDR3 covers 16 residues. Trimming removed 3 bases at V and 0 bases at J, with 12 bases between. Germline-derived CDR1 and CDR2 are KGHSH and LQKENI. DNA for the CDR3: TGTGCCAGCTCACCCGGGTTGGGGAGCTCCTACAATGAGCAGTTCTTC. Protein sequence: CASSPGLGSSYNEQFF.

The rearrangement joins TRBV6-5 to TRBJ1-1; TRBD1 matches at 8 bases. The CDR3 extends over 14 amino acids. Germline V gives CDR1 MNHEY, CDR2 SVGAGI. With 6 bases clipped from V and 5 bases from J, the junction kept 8 bases outside the gene matches. The CDR3 loop is CASRRNTGGTEAFF. The DNA of the CDR3 is TGTGCCAGCAGGCGAAACACAGGGGGTACTGAAGCTTTCTTT.

This rearrangement joins TRBV5-1 to TRBJ2-1; tentatively, D is TRBD1 or TRBD2 (5 bases each). Germline loops: CDR1 SGHRS, CDR2 YFSETQ. CDR3 length: 16 amino acids. V was clipped by 0 bases and J by 0 bases, with 10 bases between them. The CDR3 here is CASSLGGSSSYNEQFF. DNA for the CDR3: TGCGCCAGCAGCTTGGGGGGGTCCAGCTCCTACAATGAGCAGTTCTTC.

V gene TRBV10-1 combines with J gene TRBJ1-1; D not resolved. The CDR3 runs 12 residues. The V end lost 3 bases, the J end lost 9 bases, and 11 bases lay between the germline ends. Germline V gives CDR1 WNHNN, CDR2 SYGVQD (reference sequence). CDR3 nucleotides: TGCGCCAGCAGTGACCAAACTCTCCAAGCTTTCTTT. The encoded protein is CASSDQTLQAFF.

In its sample, this clone was seen a few times. The chain combines TRBV5-1 with TRBJ1-5; the D is unclear. CDR1 is SGHRS, CDR2 YFSETQ, per germline. Trimming removed 0 bases from V and 5 bases from J, with 12 bases in between. This CDR3 contains 15 residues. The CDR3 sequence: CASSLDFQVDQPQHF. Here the CDR3 DNA reads TGCGCCAGCAGCTTGGACTTTCAGGTAGATCAGCCCCAGCATTTT.

V is TRBV5-4 and J is TRBJ1-3; possibly TRBD1 for D (5 bases). The CDR3 totals 14 residues. The V and J ends lost 4 bases and 4 bases respectively, with 12 bases between them. Per the germline V gene, CDR1 is SGHNT and CDR2 is YYREEE (reference sequence). The CDR3 region is CASSAGRQGNTIYF. The CDR3 bases are TGTGCCAGCAGCGCGGGACGGCAAGGAAACACCATATATTTT.

This clone has more than one count but fewer than ten. The V call is TRBV18, the J call TRBJ1-3; possibly TRBD1 for D (6 bases). The length of the CDR3 is 18 residues. Germline CDR1 and CDR2: KGHSH and LQKENI. V was pared by 3 bases and J by 0 bases, with 18 bases between. The chain's CDR3 is CASSPYFMDSTSGNTIYF. The CDR3 region has the DNA TGTGCCAGCTCACCTTACTTCATGGACAGCACCTCTGGAAACACCATATATTTT.

This chain links TRBV18 with TRBJ2-5; TRBD1 agrees at 8 bases. The CDR3 spans 17 residues. The V gene's germline CDR1 is KGHSH and CDR2 LQKENI. The trim removed 3 bases at V and 1 base at J, leaving 10 bases unmatched. The CDR3 bases are TGTGCCAGCTCACCCCCTGGGGGCAGGGGGCCCCAAGAGACCCAGTACTTC. Translating it yields CASSPPGGRGPQETQYF. The whole variable domain, filled in from reference TRBV18 and TRBJ2-5, reads NAGVMQNPRHLVRRRGQEARLRCSPMKGHSHVYWYRQLPEEGLKFMVYLQKENIIDESGMPKERFSAEFPKEGPSILRIQQVVRGDSAAYFCASSPPGGRGPQETQYFGPGTRLLVL.

J is TRBJ2-1 and V is TRBV7-8; D may be TRBD2 (6 bases). The germline V and J ends were trimmed by 5 bases and 9 bases, with 26 bases remaining between them. The CDR3 sequence is 17 residues long. CDR1 and CDR2 (germline): SGHVS, FQNEAQ. For the CDR3, the DNA is TGTGCCAGCAGCCCCACGTCCCGCGGGGCCCTTTGGGTTGAGCAGTTCTTC. It codes for CASSPTSRGALWVEQFF.

The sample holds one count of this clone. This chain joins TRBV6-2 or TRBV6-3 and TRBJ2-1; D gene ambiguous. Trimming took off 5 bases at V and 8 bases at J, with 10 bases between the two ends. The CDR3 covers 12 residues. Germline V lookup: CDR1 MNHEY, CDR2 SVGEGT. CDR3 loop: CASSTIWDEQFF. The CDR3 DNA follows: TGTGCCAGCAGTACCATTTGGGATGAGCAGTTCTTC.

The chain couples TRBV5-1 to TRBJ2-2; D is unresolved. The CDR3 is 14 amino acids. Germline CDR1 is SGHRS and CDR2 is YFSETQ. V gave up 2 bases and J gave up 4 bases, with 9 bases separating them. DNA of the CDR3: TGCGCCAGCAGCTTTTTCAGGAGCACCGGGGAGCTGTTTTTT. Protein product: CASSFFRSTGELFF.

Details on this clone: The germline gene is not matched at one end of the junction; a read error may be the cause. CDR3 DNA sequence: TGTGCCAGCAGTGAGGGTCTGTGGGGGACATGCCACTTC. Translation: CASSEGLWGTCHF. V usage is TRBV2 and J usage is TRBJ2-7; maybe TRBD1 (6 bases). There are 13 residues in the CDR3. CDR1 and CDR2 (germline): SNHLY, FYNNEI.

This clone has a handful of counts. CDR3 sequence reads: CASGQDQDTQYF. CDR3 DNA: TGCGCCAGCGGGCAGGATCAAGATACGCAGTATTTT. The chain recombines TRBV5-1 with TRBJ2-3; D is uncertain. V lost 7 bases, J lost 5 bases, and 11 bases lay in between. The germline V gene encodes CDR1 SGHRS and CDR2 YFSETQ. The CDR3 covers 12 residues. Full variable domain (missing parts from reference TRBV5-1 and TRBJ2-3): KAGVTQTPRYLIKTRGQQVTLSCSPISGHRSVSWYQQTPGQGLQFLFEYFSETQRNKGNFPGRFSGRQFSNSRSEMNVSTLELGDSALYLCASGQDQDTQYFGPGTRLTVL.

A remark on this clone: The sample carries other DNA sequences with the same CDR3. V usage is TRBV18 and J usage is TRBJ1-4; the D is unclear. The CDR3 is 17 residues long. The germline V and J ends were trimmed by 4 bases and 5 bases, with 20 bases remaining between them. Germline V lookup: CDR1 KGHSH, CDR2 LQKENI. The CDR3 region is CASSLSGPGAQNEKLFF. CDR3 coding DNA: TGTGCCAGCTCACTATCGGGCCCTGGAGCTCAAAATGAAAAACTGTTTTTT.

The chain carries TRBV5-1 and TRBJ2-3, with 7 bases lining up with TRBD2. V lost 2 bases to trimming and J lost 3 bases; unmatched junction nucleotides: 12. Looked up from germline, CDR1 is SGHRS and CDR2 is YFSETQ. This CDR3 contains 17 residues. The CDR3 loop reads CASSLPLPGSGTDTQYF. In DNA form, the CDR3 reads TGCGCCAGCAGCTTACCCCTGCCGGGTAGCGGGACAGATACGCAGTATTTT.

This clone was detected once. The chain employs TRBV19 and TRBJ2-5; perhaps TRBD2 as D (5 bases). This CDR3 is built from 12 residues. Germline CDR1 LNHDA, CDR2 SQIVND (reference sequence). The germline V and J ends were trimmed by 2 bases and 5 bases, with 6 bases remaining between them. CDR3 coding DNA: TGTGCCAGTAGTATAACGGGGGAGACCCAGTACTTC. It is translated as CASSITGETQYF.

This chain joins TRBV11-2 and TRBJ2-7; maybe TRBD1 (6 bases). The V and J ends lost 3 bases and 1 base respectively, with 16 bases between them. Germline-derived CDR1 and CDR2 are SGHAT and FQNNGV. The CDR3 contains 16 residues. In DNA, the CDR3 is TGTGCCAGCAGCTTTCCTTTGCAGGGGAGATCCTACGAGCAGTACTTC. Translating it yields CASSFPLQGRSYEQYF. Drawing the rest from reference TRBV11-2 and TRBJ2-7, the complete variable domain is EAGVAQSPRYKIIEKRQSVAFWCNPISGHATLYWYQQILGQGPKLLIQFQNNGVVDDSQLPKDRFSAERLKGVDSTLKIQPAKLEDSAVYLCASSFPLQGRSYEQYFGPGTRLTVT.

This clone has a handful of counts. The rearrangement joins TRBV6-4 to TRBJ2-3, with 11 positions matching TRBD1. Germline V gene lookup returns CDR1 MRHNA and CDR2 SNTAGT. J was trimmed by 3 bases and V by 4 bases; bases with no gene match: 3. This CDR3 comprises 15 residues. The CDR3 is CASSGGQGATDTQYF. CDR3 nucleotide sequence: TGTGCCAGCAGTGGAGGACAGGGGGCTACAGATACGCAGTATTTT.

This chain uses TRBV7-9 with TRBJ1-2, with unresolved D. V lost 3 bases to trimming and J lost 4 bases, with 6 bases between them. Per the germline V gene, CDR1 is SEHNR and CDR2 is FQNEAQ (reference sequence). The CDR3 runs to 12 residues. CDR3 coding DNA: TGTGCCAGCAGCTTGGACTTCTATGGCTACACCTTC. Protein: CASSLDFYGYTF.

CDR3 bases: TGTGCCAGCAGCTCTTTACTGGACAGAATAGAGACCCAGTACTTC. Translating it yields CASSSLLDRIETQYF. This chain joins TRBV7-9 and TRBJ2-5, with a possible D match to TRBD1 (6 bases). This CDR3 spans 15 amino acids. Germline CDR1 reads SEHNR; CDR2 reads FQNEAQ (reference sequence). The V end lost 4 bases, the J end lost 4 bases, and 16 bases lay between the germline ends.

This rearrangement joins TRBV27 to TRBJ2-7; 12 bases match TRBD1. The CDR3 runs 17 residues. CDR1 is MNHEY and CDR2 is SMNVEV in the germline V gene (reference sequence). Unmatched junction bases numbered 13, after V lost 5 bases and J lost 5 bases. The CDR3 sequence is CASSQPLGQGATNEQYF. For the CDR3, the DNA is TGTGCCAGCAGTCAACCTCTGGGACAGGGGGCGACGAACGAGCAGTACTTC.

The chain is built from TRBV13 and TRBJ1-6; D is undetermined. Germline CDR1 is PRHDT and CDR2 is FYEKMQ (reference sequence). The CDR3 consists of 17 residues. Trimming left V 2 bases short and J 3 bases short, with 14 bases between. The CDR3 loop is CASSLHEGRIYNSPLHF. CDR3 in DNA: TGTGCCAGCAGCTTACACGAAGGACGGATCTATAATTCACCCCTCCACTTT.

The chain carries TRBV3-1 (or the pseudogene TRBV3-2) and TRBJ1-2, with D possibly matching TRBD1 (5 bases). Germline CDR1 is LGHDT and CDR2 is YNNKEL (reference sequence). V was shortened by 1 base and J by 4 bases, with 13 bases between the two germline ends. The CDR3 sequence is 15 residues long. Here the CDR3 reads CASSQGTGGGYGYTF. CDR3 in DNA: TGTGCCAGCAGCCAAGGGACGGGGGGAGGCTATGGCTACACCTTC.